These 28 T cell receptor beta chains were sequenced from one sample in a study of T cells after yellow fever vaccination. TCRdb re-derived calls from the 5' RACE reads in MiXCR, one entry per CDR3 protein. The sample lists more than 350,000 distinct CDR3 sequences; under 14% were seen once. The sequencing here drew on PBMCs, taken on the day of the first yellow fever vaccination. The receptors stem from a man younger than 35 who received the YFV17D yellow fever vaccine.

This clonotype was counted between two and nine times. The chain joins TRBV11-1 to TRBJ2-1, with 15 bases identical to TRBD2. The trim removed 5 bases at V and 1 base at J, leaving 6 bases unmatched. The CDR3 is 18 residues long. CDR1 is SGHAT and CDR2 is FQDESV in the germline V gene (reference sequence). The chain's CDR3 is CASSPGLAGGQSYNEQFF. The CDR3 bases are TGTGCCAGCAGCCCGGGACTAGCGGGGGGACAGTCCTACAATGAGCAGTTCTTC.

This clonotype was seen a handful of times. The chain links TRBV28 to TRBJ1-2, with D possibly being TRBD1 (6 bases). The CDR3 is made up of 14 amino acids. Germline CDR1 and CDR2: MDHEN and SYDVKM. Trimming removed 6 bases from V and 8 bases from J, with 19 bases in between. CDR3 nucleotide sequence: TGTGCCAGCAGCCGTGCCTCGGGGGCCTACGGCTACACCTTC. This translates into CASSRASGAYGYTF.

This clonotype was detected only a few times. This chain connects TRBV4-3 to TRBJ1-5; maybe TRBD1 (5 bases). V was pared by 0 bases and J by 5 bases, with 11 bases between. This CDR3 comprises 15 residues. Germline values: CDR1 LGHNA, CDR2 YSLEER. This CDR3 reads CASSQDGGAHQPQHF. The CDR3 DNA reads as TGCGCCAGCAGCCAAGACGGAGGGGCCCATCAGCCCCAGCATTTT.

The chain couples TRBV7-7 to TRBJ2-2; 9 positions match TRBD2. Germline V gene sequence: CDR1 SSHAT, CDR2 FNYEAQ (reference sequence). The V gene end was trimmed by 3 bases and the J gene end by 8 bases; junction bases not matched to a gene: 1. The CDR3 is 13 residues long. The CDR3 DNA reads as TGTGCCAGCAGCTTCGGACTAGCGGGGGAGCTGTTTTTT. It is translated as CASSFGLAGELFF.

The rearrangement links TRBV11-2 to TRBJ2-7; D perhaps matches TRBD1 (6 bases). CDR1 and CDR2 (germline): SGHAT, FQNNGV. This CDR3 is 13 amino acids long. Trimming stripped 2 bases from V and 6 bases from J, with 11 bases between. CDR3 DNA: TGTGCCAGCAGCTTAAGACAGGATCGCGAGCAGTACGTC. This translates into CASSLRQDREQYV.

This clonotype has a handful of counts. The CDR3 region has the DNA TGTGCCAGCAGCTTAGTTACGGCCTATAATTCACCCCTCCACTTT. It specifies CASSLVTAYNSPLHF. This rearrangement joins TRBV7-2 to TRBJ1-6; no clear D. Germline CDR1 and CDR2: SGHTA and FQGNSA. Trimming took off 1 base at V and 2 bases at J, with 6 bases between the two ends. There are 15 residues in the CDR3. Variable domain in full (rest from reference TRBV7-2 and TRBJ1-6): GAGVSQSPSNKVTEKGKDVELRCDPISGHTALYWYRQSLGQGLEFLIYFQGNSAPDKSGLPSDRFSAERTGGSVSTLTIQRTQQEDSAVYLCASSLVTAYNSPLHFGNGTRLTVT.

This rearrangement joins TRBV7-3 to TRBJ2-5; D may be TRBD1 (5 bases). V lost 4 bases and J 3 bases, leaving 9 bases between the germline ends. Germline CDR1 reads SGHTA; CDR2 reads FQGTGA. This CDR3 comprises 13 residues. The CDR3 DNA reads TGTGCCAGCAGCTCAGCAGGGAAAGAGACCCAGTACTTC. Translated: CASSSAGKETQYF.

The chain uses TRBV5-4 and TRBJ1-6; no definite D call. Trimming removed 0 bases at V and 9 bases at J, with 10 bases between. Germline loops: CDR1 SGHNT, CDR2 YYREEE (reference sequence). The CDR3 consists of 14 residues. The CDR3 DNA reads TGTGCCAGCAGCTTGGAACCCCGGGGTTCACCCCTCCACTTT. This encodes CASSLEPRGSPLHF.

The DNA for the CDR3 is TGCAGTGCTAGCAGGGTCACTGAAGCTTTCTTT. Protein sequence: CSASRVTEAFF. The V gene is TRBV20-1, the J gene TRBJ1-1; a weak D match, TRBD1 (5 bases). CDR1 is DFQATT, CDR2 SNEGSKA, per germline (reference sequence). The CDR3 spans 11 residues. V lost 3 bases and J lost 4, with 6 bases in between.

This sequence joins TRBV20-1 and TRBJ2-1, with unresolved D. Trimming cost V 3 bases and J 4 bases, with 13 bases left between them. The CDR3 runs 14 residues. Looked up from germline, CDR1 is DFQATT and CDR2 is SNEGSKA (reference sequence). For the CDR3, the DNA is TGCAGTGCTAGTTTTCGGAACGGGTACAATGAGCAGTTCTTC. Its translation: CSASFRNGYNEQFF.

The CDR3 nucleotides are TGTGCCAGCAGCCCCGGGGGGGCCCTCGCGGATACGCAGTATTTT. This encodes CASSPGGALADTQYF. The chain joins TRBV11-2 to TRBJ2-3, with 8 bases matching TRBD2. Unmatched junction bases numbered 10, after V lost 5 bases and J lost 6 bases. This CDR3 has 15 residues. Germline-derived CDR1 and CDR2 are SGHAT and FQNNGV.

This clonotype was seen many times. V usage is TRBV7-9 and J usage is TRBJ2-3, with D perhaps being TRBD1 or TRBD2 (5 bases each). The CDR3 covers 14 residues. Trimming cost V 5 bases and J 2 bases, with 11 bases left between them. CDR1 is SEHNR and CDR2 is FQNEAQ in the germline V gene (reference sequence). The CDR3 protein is CASSLEGHTDTQYF. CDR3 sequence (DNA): TGTGCCAGCAGCCTAGAGGGGCACACAGATACGCAGTATTTT.

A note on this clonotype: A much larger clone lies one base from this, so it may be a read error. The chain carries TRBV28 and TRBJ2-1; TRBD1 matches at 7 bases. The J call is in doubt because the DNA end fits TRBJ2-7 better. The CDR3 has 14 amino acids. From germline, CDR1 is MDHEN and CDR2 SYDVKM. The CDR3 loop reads CASSLRDRDNEQYF. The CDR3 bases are TGTGCCAGCAGTTTAAGAGACAGGGACAATGAGCAGTACTTC.

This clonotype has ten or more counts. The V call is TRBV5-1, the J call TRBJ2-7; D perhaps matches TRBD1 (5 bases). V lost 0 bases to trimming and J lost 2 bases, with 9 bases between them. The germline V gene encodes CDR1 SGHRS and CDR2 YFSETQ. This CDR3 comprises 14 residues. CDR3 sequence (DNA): TGCGCCAGCAGCTTGGCCCCAGGGACCTACGAGCAGTACTTC. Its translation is CASSLAPGTYEQYF.

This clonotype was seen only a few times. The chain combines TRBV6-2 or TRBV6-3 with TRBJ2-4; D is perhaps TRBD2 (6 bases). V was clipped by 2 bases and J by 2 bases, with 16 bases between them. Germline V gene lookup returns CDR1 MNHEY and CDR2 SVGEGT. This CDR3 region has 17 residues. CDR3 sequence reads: CASSYPLMEGPKNIQYF. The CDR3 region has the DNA TGTGCCAGCAGTTACCCCCTGATGGAGGGCCCCAAAAACATTCAGTACTTC.

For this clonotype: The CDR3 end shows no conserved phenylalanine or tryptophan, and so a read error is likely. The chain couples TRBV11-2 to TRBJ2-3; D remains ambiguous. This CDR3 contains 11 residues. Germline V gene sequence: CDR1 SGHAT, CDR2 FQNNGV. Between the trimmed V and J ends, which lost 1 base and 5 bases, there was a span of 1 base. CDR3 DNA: TGTGCCAGCAGCTTAGGAGATACGCAGTATCTT. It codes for CASSLGDTQYL.

This chain's CDR3 is CASSLVGLAGGWEQFF. In nucleotides, the CDR3 is TGTGCCAGCAGCTTAGTAGGACTAGCGGGGGGTTGGGAGCAGTTCTTC. V gene TRBV7-9 combines with J gene TRBJ2-1, with 14 bases fitting TRBD2. After removal of 1 base from V and 10 bases from J, the junction contained 6 bases not matched to a gene. Germline V lookup: CDR1 SEHNR, CDR2 FQNEAQ (reference sequence). The CDR3 has 16 residues. The whole variable domain, filled in from reference TRBV7-9 and TRBJ2-1, reads DTGVSQNPRHKITKRGQNVTFRCDPISEHNRLYWYRQTLGQGPEFLTYFQNEAQLEKSRLLSDRFSAERPKGSFSTLEIQRTEQGDSAMYLCASSLVGLAGGWEQFFGPGTRLTVL.

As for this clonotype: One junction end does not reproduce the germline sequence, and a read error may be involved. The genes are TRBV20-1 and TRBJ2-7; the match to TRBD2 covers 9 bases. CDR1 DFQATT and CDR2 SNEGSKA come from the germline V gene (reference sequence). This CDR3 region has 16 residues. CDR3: CCARVPIAGEPYEQYF. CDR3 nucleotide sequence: TGCTGTGCTAGGGTCCCTATAGCGGGGGAACCCTACGAGCAGTACTTC.

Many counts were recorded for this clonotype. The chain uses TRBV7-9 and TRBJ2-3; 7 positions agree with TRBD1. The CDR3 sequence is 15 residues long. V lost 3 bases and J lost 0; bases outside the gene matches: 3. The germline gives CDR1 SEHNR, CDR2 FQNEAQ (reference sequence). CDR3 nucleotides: TGTGCCAGCAGCTTGCCGGGACAGAGCACAGATACGCAGTATTTT. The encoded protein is CASSLPGQSTDTQYF.

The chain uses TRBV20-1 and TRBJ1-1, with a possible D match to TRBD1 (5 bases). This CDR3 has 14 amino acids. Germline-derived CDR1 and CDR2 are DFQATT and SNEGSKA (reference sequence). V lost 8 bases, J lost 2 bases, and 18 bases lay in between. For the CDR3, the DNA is TGCAGTCTTCCAAACCGGGACGGCAACACTGAAGCTTTCTTT. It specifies CSLPNRDGNTEAFF.

CDR3 nucleotides: TGCGCCAGCAGCCGGCAGATCGACAGGGCCTCCTACAATGAGCAGTTCTTC. This encodes CASSRQIDRASYNEQFF. The V gene is TRBV4-3, the J gene TRBJ2-1, with 7 bases that match TRBD1. This CDR3 has 17 residues. The ends lost 4 bases at V and 0 bases at J; junction bases unmatched: 9. CDR1 LGHNA and CDR2 YSLEER come from the germline V gene.

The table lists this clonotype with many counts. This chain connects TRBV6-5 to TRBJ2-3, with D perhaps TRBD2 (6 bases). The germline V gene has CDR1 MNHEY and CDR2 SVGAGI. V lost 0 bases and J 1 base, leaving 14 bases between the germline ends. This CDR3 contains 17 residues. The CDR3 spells CASSYSNGGPGTDTQYF. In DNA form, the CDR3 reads TGTGCCAGCAGTTACTCGAACGGGGGTCCTGGCACAGATACGCAGTATTTT.

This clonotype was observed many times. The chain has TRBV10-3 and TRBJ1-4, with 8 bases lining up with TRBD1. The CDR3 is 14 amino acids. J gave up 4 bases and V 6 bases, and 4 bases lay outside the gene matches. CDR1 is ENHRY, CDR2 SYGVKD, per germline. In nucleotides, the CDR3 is TGTGCCATCAGGAAGACAGGGGATAATGAAAAACTGTTTTTT. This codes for CAIRKTGDNEKLFF.

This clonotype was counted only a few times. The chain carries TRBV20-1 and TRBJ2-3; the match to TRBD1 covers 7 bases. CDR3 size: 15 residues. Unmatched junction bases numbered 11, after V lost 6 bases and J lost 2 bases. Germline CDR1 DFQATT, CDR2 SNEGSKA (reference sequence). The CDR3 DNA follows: TGCAGTGCCCCCCCCGCCGGGACAGCCACAGATACGCAGTATTTT. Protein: CSAPPAGTATDTQYF.

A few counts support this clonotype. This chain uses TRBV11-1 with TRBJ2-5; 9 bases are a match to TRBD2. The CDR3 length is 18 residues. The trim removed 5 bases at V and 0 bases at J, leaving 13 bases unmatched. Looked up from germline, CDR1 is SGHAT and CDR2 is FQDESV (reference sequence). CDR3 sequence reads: CASSPEAASGEYQETQYF. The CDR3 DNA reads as TGTGCCAGCAGCCCTGAGGCCGCTAGCGGGGAGTACCAAGAGACCCAGTACTTC.

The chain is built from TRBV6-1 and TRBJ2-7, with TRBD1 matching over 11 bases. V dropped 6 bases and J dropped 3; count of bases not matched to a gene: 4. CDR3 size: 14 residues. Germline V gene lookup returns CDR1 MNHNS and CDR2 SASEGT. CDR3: CASRGTGGDYEQYV. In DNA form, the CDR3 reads TGTGCCAGCAGGGGGACAGGGGGGGACTACGAGCAGTACGTC.

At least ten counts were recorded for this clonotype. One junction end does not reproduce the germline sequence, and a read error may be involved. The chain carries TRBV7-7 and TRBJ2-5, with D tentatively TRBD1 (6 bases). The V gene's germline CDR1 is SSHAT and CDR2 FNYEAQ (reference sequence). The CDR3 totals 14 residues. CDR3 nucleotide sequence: TGTGCTAGCAGCCCTGGGGGCGATCAAGAGACCCAGTACTTC. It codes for CASSPGGDQETQYF.

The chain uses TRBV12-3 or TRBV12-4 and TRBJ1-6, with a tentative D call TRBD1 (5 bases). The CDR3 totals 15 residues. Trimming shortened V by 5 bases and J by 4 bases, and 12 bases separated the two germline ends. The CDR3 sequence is CASSPTGRYNSPLHF. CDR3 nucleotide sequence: TGTGCCAGCAGTCCCACGGGACGGTATAATTCACCCCTCCACTTT.